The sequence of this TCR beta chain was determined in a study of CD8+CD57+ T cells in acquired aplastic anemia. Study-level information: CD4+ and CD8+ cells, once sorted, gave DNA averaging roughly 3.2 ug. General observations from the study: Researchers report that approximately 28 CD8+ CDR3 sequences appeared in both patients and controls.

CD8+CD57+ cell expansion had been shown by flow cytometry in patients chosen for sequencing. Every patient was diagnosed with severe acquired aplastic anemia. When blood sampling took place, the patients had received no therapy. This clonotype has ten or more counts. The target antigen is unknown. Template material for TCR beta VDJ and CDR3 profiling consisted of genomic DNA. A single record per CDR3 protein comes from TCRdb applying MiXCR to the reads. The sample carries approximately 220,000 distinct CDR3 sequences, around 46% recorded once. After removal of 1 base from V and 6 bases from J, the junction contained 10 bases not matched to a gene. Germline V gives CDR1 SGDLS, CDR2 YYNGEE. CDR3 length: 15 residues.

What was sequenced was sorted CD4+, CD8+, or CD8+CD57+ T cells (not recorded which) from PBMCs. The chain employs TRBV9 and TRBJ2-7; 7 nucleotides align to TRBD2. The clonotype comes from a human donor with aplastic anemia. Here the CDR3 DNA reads TGTGCCAGCAGCGTAAGAGGGAGGGCGGCCGGCGAGCAGTACTTC. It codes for CASSVRGRAAGEQYF.